One and the same sample provided the 21 T cell receptor beta chains below, sequenced in a study of blood T cell repertoires in COVID-19. Data came from immunoSEQ multiplex PCR; TCRdb stores just in-frame clones and leaves some out. Among tens of thousands of clones listed, around 85% were seen once. Sequenced input: peripheral blood. These receptors were obtained from a woman aged 55 to 70 with COVID-19, enrolled during active disease.

The CDR3 reads CASSQEFGQNNYEQYF. The CDR3 DNA sequence: TGCGCCAGCAGCCAAGAATTCGGACAGAACAACTACGAGCAGTACTTC. The chain is built from TRBV4-1 and TRBJ2-7, with a possible D match to TRBD1 (6 bases). V was shortened by 0 bases and J by 3 bases, with 15 bases between the two germline ends. Per the germline V gene, CDR1 is MGHRA and CDR2 is YSYEKL. The CDR3 has 16 residues.

This CDR3 is CASSPNIGTGVYNEQFF. The CDR3 coding sequence is TGTGCCAGCAGCCCTAATATCGGGACAGGGGTTTACAATGAGCAGTTCTTC. This chain links TRBV9 with TRBJ2-1; 10 bases are a match to TRBD1. Germline V CDR1 and CDR2: SGDLS, YYNGEE. Trimming took 4 bases from V and 4 from J; bases not matched to a gene: 11. The CDR3 consists of 17 residues.

Here the CDR3 reads CASSLNRGTNEKLFF. In DNA form, the CDR3 reads TGTGCCAGCAGCTTAAACAGGGGAACTAATGAAAAACTGTTTTTT. The rearrangement joins TRBV7-2 to TRBJ1-4; 7 bases are a match to TRBD1. The germline gives CDR1 SGHTA, CDR2 FQGNSA. V gave up 2 bases and J gave up 1 base; unmatched junction bases: 1. CDR3 size: 15 residues.

V gene TRBV7-8 combines with J gene TRBJ2-5; D is unclear. Germline lookup yields CDR1 SGHVS and CDR2 FQNEAQ. The CDR3 is 12 amino acids. Between the trimmed V and J ends, which lost 5 bases and 5 bases, there was a span of 9 bases. The CDR3 bases are TGTGCCAGCAGCATCCCTTTCGAGACCCAGTACTTC. This sequence encodes CASSIPFETQYF.

The chain uses TRBV5-1 and TRBJ1-5, with 9 bases lining up with TRBD1. V lost 3 bases and J lost 0; bases outside the gene matches: 1. Germline V gene lookup returns CDR1 SGHRS and CDR2 YFSETQ. The CDR3 extends over 15 amino acids. In nucleotides, the CDR3 is TGCGCCAGCAGCTCGACAGGGGGTAGCAATCAGCCCCAGCATTTT. As protein: CASSSTGGSNQPQHF.

This chain links TRBV30 with TRBJ1-6; possibly TRBD1 for D (5 bases). CDR1 and CDR2 from the germline V gene are GTSNPN and SVGIG (reference sequence). Trimming cost V 2 bases and J 10 bases, with 12 bases left between them. This CDR3 has 13 amino acids. CDR3 bases: TGTGCCTGGAGTCCCACCCGGGGGTCACCCCTCCACTTT. It is translated as CAWSPTRGSPLHF.

This clone came up a few times. The rearrangement joins TRBV7-2 to TRBJ2-7, with D tentatively TRBD2 (6 bases). The CDR3 has 13 amino acids. The germline V gene encodes CDR1 SGHTA and CDR2 FQGNSA. Trimming removed 3 bases from V and 6 bases from J, with 12 bases in between. Here the CDR3 DNA reads TGTGCCAGCAGCTTTGGGGGGACCCCCGAGCAGTACTTC. Translation: CASSFGGTPEQYF.

The rearrangement uses TRBV12-3 or TRBV12-4 and TRBJ2-3; no clear D gene. Trimming took 3 bases from V and 0 from J, leaving 4 bases between them. The CDR3 is 13 amino acids. The DNA of the CDR3 is TGTGCCAGCAGTTTGAGTAGCACAGATACGCAGTATTTT. It encodes CASSLSSTDTQYF.

V and J are TRBV28 and TRBJ1-6; 7 bases are a match to TRBD1. V trimming: 2 bases; J trimming: 9 bases; junction bases outside the gene matches: 7. CDR1 is MDHEN and CDR2 is SYDVKM in the germline V gene. The CDR3 runs to 15 residues. The CDR3 DNA reads TGTGCCAGCAGTTTACGAACAGGGGAAGGTTCACCCCTCCACTTT. Translation: CASSLRTGEGSPLHF.

Note on this clone: Other DNA sequences in the same sample also yield this CDR3. The gene calls are TRBV9 and TRBJ2-3, with no clear D. The germline gives CDR1 SGDLS, CDR2 YYNGEE. This CDR3 comprises 13 residues. The V end was cut by 0 bases, the J end by 5 bases, with 7 bases between. The CDR3 nucleotides are TGTGCCAGCAGCGTAGGCGTTCTAGATACGCAGTATTTT. Translated, it gives CASSVGVLDTQYF.

CDR3 sequence: CASAGAGANYGYTF. The CDR3 DNA sequence: TGTGCCAGCGCTGGGGCAGGGGCTAACTATGGCTACACCTTC. The rearrangement links TRBV4-2 to TRBJ1-2, with D maybe TRBD1 (6 bases). The CDR3 length is 14 residues. The V end lost 8 bases, the J end lost 0 bases, and 13 bases lay between the germline ends. The germline CDR1 and CDR2 sequences are LGHNA and YNFKEQ.

Only a few counts were recorded for this clone. The chain links TRBV10-3 to TRBJ2-1; 9 bases map to TRBD2. The J segment lost 4 bases and the V segment lost 3 bases, leaving 10 bases of the junction unmatched. The CDR3 is 17 residues long. Germline loops: CDR1 ENHRY, CDR2 SYGVKD. Written as DNA, the CDR3 is TGTGCCATCAGTGAAGACGTGGCTAGCGGGGATTACAATGAGCAGTTCTTC. Translated, it gives CAISEDVASGDYNEQFF.

V is TRBV29-1 and J is TRBJ2-7; the match to TRBD1 covers 8 bases. In germline, CDR1 is SQVTM, CDR2 ANQGSEA. This CDR3 spans 12 amino acids. With 6 bases clipped from V and 3 bases from J, the junction kept 4 bases outside the gene matches. The CDR3 DNA is TGCAGCGTCTCGACAGGGGACTACGAGCAGTACTTC. This translates into CSVSTGDYEQYF.

CDR3 residues: CAWSQTGDQPQHF. CDR3 bases: TGTGCCTGGAGCCAAACAGGGGATCAGCCCCAGCATTTT. The chain is built from TRBV30 and TRBJ1-5; TRBD1 matches at 7 bases. The CDR3 runs to 13 residues. Trimming took 3 bases from V and 5 from J; bases not matched to a gene: 4. The germline gives CDR1 GTSNPN, CDR2 SVGIG (reference sequence).

V and J are TRBV18 and TRBJ1-1, with D unclear. Germline CDR1 reads KGHSH; CDR2 reads LQKENI. CDR3 length: 13 residues. Trimming stripped 4 bases from V and 6 bases from J, with 12 bases between. CDR3 in amino acids: CASSLGFGAEAFF. CDR3 bases: TGTGCCAGCTCACTCGGTTTCGGGGCTGAAGCTTTCTTT.

The chain links TRBV5-4 to TRBJ2-5; 9 nucleotides agree with TRBD2. The V gene end was trimmed by 4 bases and the J gene end by 3 bases; junction bases not matched to a gene: 4. CDR1 and CDR2 from the germline V gene are SGHNT and YYREEE (reference sequence). The CDR3 is 14 amino acids. The DNA of the CDR3 is TGTGCCAGCAGCAGTAGCGGGGGAGAAGAGACCCAGTACTTC. It is translated as CASSSSGGEETQYF.

The gene calls are TRBV2 and TRBJ1-1; tentatively, D is TRBD1 (6 bases). Germline CDR1 is SNHLY and CDR2 is FYNNEI. The CDR3 sequence is 12 residues long. The V end lost 6 bases, the J end lost 9 bases, and 14 bases lay between the germline ends. CDR3 residues: CASSPQGRKAFF. The CDR3 DNA sequence: TGTGCCAGCAGCCCCCAGGGGCGTAAAGCTTTCTTT.

The genes are TRBV12-3 or TRBV12-4 and TRBJ2-2; the match to TRBD1 covers 7 bases. V gave up 6 bases and J gave up 6 bases; unmatched junction bases: 4. The CDR3 has 13 amino acids. DNA of the CDR3: TGTGCCAGCAGAGAGGGGGCGTCCGGGGAGCTGTTTTTT. It specifies CASREGASGELFF.

V and J are TRBV4-1 and TRBJ1-5, with TRBD1 identical over 12 bases. CDR1 MGHRA and CDR2 YSYEKL come from the germline V gene. The V and J ends lost 5 bases and 8 bases, in that order; junction bases with no gene match: 10. The length of the CDR3 is 16 residues. CDR3 in amino acids: CASSTRDRGRTEPQHF. As DNA, the CDR3 is TGCGCCAGCAGCACCCGGGACAGGGGGCGGACAGAGCCCCAGCATTTT.

The genes are TRBV11-3 and TRBJ1-2; 9 nucleotides align to TRBD1. This CDR3 is built from 14 residues. From germline, CDR1 is SGHNT and CDR2 YENEEA. J lost 13 bases, V lost 5 bases, and 14 bases had no gene match. The CDR3 coding sequence is TGTGCCAGCAGCCCCGGGACAGGGTCAGTCGTCCTCACCTTC. Its protein product is CASSPGTGSVVLTF.

There are a few counts of this clone. The chain couples TRBV20-1 to TRBJ2-7, with D possibly TRBD2 on 5 matching bases. This CDR3 spans 11 amino acids. The V end lost 7 bases, the J end lost 5 bases, and 12 bases lay between the germline ends. CDR1 is DFQATT and CDR2 is SNEGSKA in the germline V gene (reference sequence). CDR3 bases: TGCAGTGTGAAGAGCGGCCACGAGCAGTACTTC. Its protein product is CSVKSGHEQYF.